The 29 T cell receptor beta chains below all came from one sample that was sequenced in a study of cytomegalovirus exposure and HLA in healthy donors. Primers included in the PCR were 60 Vbeta and 13 Jbeta primers. The assay was immunoSEQ multiplex PCR, and TCRdb's table has in-frame clones only and misses some. The data contain about 120,000 clones, about 74% of them seen just once; the ten biggest clones take up about 7.3%. Sequenced material: PBMCs. These receptors were collected from a male donor in good health and CMV-seronegative.

The rearrangement links TRBV5-8 to TRBJ1-6; the D gene is possibly TRBD1 (6 bases). The length of the CDR3 is 16 residues. Trimming removed 2 bases from V and 7 bases from J, with 16 bases in between. The germline V gene has CDR1 SGHTS and CDR2 YDEGEE. CDR3 in amino acids: CASSLGQPLTNSPLHF. DNA for the CDR3: TGTGCCAGCAGCTTAGGACAGCCTTTGACCAATTCACCCCTCCACTTT.

This chain connects TRBV29-1 to TRBJ1-2, with 7 positions matching TRBD1. V was pared by 4 bases and J by 2 bases, with 4 bases of the junction left unmatched. Germline assignment: CDR1 SQVTM and CDR2 ANQGSEA. The CDR3 totals 13 residues. The CDR3, as DNA: TGCAGCGTTGTACAGGGGACCAACTATGGCTACACCTTC. Translating it yields CSVVQGTNYGYTF.

The genes are TRBV27 and TRBJ1-6; D unresolved. The CDR3 loop spans 14 amino acids. Germline CDR1 is MNHEY and CDR2 is SMNVEV (reference sequence). Deletions cut 6 bases from V and 7 bases from J, with 13 bases between. Written as DNA, the CDR3 is TGTGCCAGCAGCCCCGCGTCAGGAAATTCACCCCTCCACTTT. Protein sequence: CASSPASGNSPLHF.

The chain joins TRBV9 to TRBJ2-7, with 7 bases that match TRBD2. CDR3 length equals 14 residues. Germline values: CDR1 SGDLS, CDR2 YYNGEE. The V segment lost 5 bases and the J segment 2 bases; nucleotides outside the gene matches: 7. The CDR3 here is CASSPAGATYEQYF. The CDR3 DNA is TGTGCCAGCAGTCCCGCGGGAGCGACCTACGAGCAGTACTTC.

The sample holds a few counts of this clone. The CDR3 DNA follows: TGTGCCAGCAGCCGACTTGGAGGGAACGGAAATACGCAGTATTTT. Protein sequence: CASSRLGGNGNTQYF. The chain carries TRBV7-2 and TRBJ2-3; tentatively, D is TRBD2 (6 bases). Trimming cost V 5 bases and J 7 bases, with 19 bases left between them. The V gene's germline CDR1 is SGHTA and CDR2 FQGNSA. CDR3 length: 15 amino acids.

The J gene is TRBJ2-7, the V gene TRBV28, with D possibly matching TRBD1 (6 bases). The CDR3 contains 11 residues. V was pared by 5 bases and J by 5 bases, with 7 bases between. Germline V gives CDR1 MDHEN, CDR2 SYDVKM. For the CDR3, the DNA is TGTGCCAGCAGTCACAGGGACGAGCAGTACTTC. This translates into CASSHRDEQYF.

This sequence joins TRBV5-5 and TRBJ1-1; no clear D. V was trimmed by 1 base and J by 3 bases, leaving 10 bases between them. The CDR3 is 14 amino acids. Germline-derived CDR1 and CDR2 are SGHKS and YYEKEE (reference sequence). The CDR3 nucleotides are TGTGCCAGCAGCTTGTCGGGTCGGGACACTGAAGCTTTCTTT. It specifies CASSLSGRDTEAFF.

This clone was recorded a few times. The J gene is TRBJ1-3, the V gene TRBV5-4; TRBD1 matches at 8 bases. V shed 4 bases and J 4 bases; nucleotides not matched to a gene: 7. The CDR3 is 15 amino acids. Germline loops: CDR1 SGHNT, CDR2 YYREEE (reference sequence). CDR3 loop: CASSAGTGGGNTIYF. In nucleotides, the CDR3 is TGTGCCAGCAGCGCCGGGACAGGTGGGGGAAACACCATATATTTT.

The chain employs TRBV30 and TRBJ2-1; TRBD2 aligns across 9 bases. The CDR3 length is 12 residues. Germline loops: CDR1 GTSNPN, CDR2 SVGIG (reference sequence). Trimming removed 7 bases from V and 3 bases from J; junction bases left unmatched: 1. This chain's CDR3 is CAFSGGYNEQFF. As DNA, the CDR3 is TGTGCCTTTAGCGGGGGCTACAATGAGCAGTTCTTC.

The sample holds a few counts of this clone. V and J are TRBV5-5 and TRBJ2-5, with D possibly TRBD2 on 5 matching bases. The CDR3 extends over 15 amino acids. CDR1 is SGHKS, CDR2 YYEKEE, per germline (reference sequence). Trimming shortened V by 4 bases and J by 1 base, and 14 bases separated the two germline ends. CDR3 DNA: TGTGCCAGCAGCCCTCACTCGGGGAGCCAAGAGACCCAGTACTTC. This gives the protein CASSPHSGSQETQYF. Full variable domain (missing parts from reference TRBV5-5 and TRBJ2-5): DAGVTQSPTHLIKTRGQQVTLRCSPISGHKSVSWYQQVLGQGPQFIFQYYEKEERGRGNFPDRFSARQFPNYSSELNVNALLLGDSALYLCASSPHSGSQETQYFGPGTRLLVL.

Written as DNA, the CDR3 is TGTGCCAGCAGCCTTCAGTTGAATCAGCCCCAGCATTTT. Encoded protein: CASSLQLNQPQHF. This rearrangement joins TRBV5-8 to TRBJ1-5; unclear D gene. The germline gives CDR1 SGHTS, CDR2 YDEGEE. The CDR3 has 13 residues. V lost 4 bases, J lost 4 bases, and 9 bases lay in between. Based on the CDR3 plus reference TRBV5-8 and TRBJ1-5, the full variable domain is EAGVTQSPTHLIKTRGQQATLRCSPISGHTSVYWYQQALGLGLQFLLWYDEGEERNRGNFPPRFSGRQFPNYSSELNVNALELEDSALYLCASSLQLNQPQHFGDGTRLSIL.

V usage is TRBV29-1 and J usage is TRBJ2-3, with a tentative D call TRBD2 (7 bases). Per the germline V gene, CDR1 is SQVTM and CDR2 is ANQGSEA. This CDR3 has 14 amino acids. The V end was cut by 7 bases, the J end by 1 base, with 15 bases between. The chain's CDR3 is CSAVGEGGTDTQYF. Here the CDR3 DNA reads TGCAGCGCCGTGGGGGAGGGGGGCACAGATACGCAGTATTTT.

This clone came up once. The chain uses TRBV25-1 and TRBJ1-6; 7 nucleotides agree with TRBD1. V was clipped by 4 bases and J by 7 bases; unmatched bases: 4. Germline lookup yields CDR1 MGHDK and CDR2 SYGVNS. This CDR3 contains 14 residues. The DNA of the CDR3 is TGTGCCAGCAGTGGGGACAGAACCAATTCACCCCTCCACTTT. Translated, it gives CASSGDRTNSPLHF.

This clone was seen just once. The rearrangement joins TRBV15 to TRBJ2-2; 8 bases are shared with TRBD2. The J segment lost 0 bases and the V segment lost 5 bases, leaving 5 bases of the junction unmatched. Germline V lookup: CDR1 LNHNV, CDR2 YYDKDF (reference sequence). The CDR3 runs to 16 residues. The CDR3 reads CATSPLAVSNTGELFF. The DNA for the CDR3 is TGTGCCACCAGCCCACTAGCGGTATCGAACACCGGGGAGCTGTTTTTT. The variable domain in full, with the rest retrieved from reference TRBV15 and TRBJ2-2, is DAMVIQNPRYQVTQFGKPVTLSCSQTLNHNVMYWYQQKSSQAPKLLFHYYDKDFNNEADTPDNFQSRRPNTSFCFLDIRSPGLGDTAMYLCATSPLAVSNTGELFFGEGSRLTVL.

The chain uses TRBV19 and TRBJ2-3; TRBD1 matches 12 bases. The CDR3 is 15 residues long. Germline lookup yields CDR1 LNHDA and CDR2 SQIVND (reference sequence). V trimming: 3 bases; J trimming: 5 bases; junction bases outside the gene matches: 3. CDR3 loop: CASSMGQGAGDTQYF. The CDR3 coding sequence is TGTGCCAGTAGTATGGGACAGGGGGCGGGAGATACGCAGTATTTT.

V and J are TRBV2 and TRBJ1-3, with unresolved D. The germline V and J ends were trimmed by 5 bases and 0 bases, with 5 bases remaining between them. Germline CDR1 reads SNHLY; CDR2 reads FYNNEI. There are 13 residues in the CDR3. The CDR3 loop is CASSSSSGNTIYF. In DNA form, the CDR3 reads TGTGCCAGCAGTTCTTCCTCTGGAAACACCATATATTTT.

J is TRBJ2-7 and V is TRBV5-6; 10 nucleotides agree with TRBD1. Germline lookup yields CDR1 SGHDT and CDR2 YYEEEE. The CDR3 loop spans 15 amino acids. Trimming took 2 bases from V and 7 from J; bases not matched to a gene: 9. The CDR3 DNA follows: TGTGCCAGCAGCTTCTCCGGGACAGGGGTAAAGGAGCAGTACTTC. Translation gives CASSFSGTGVKEQYF.

The genes are TRBV27 and TRBJ2-1, with 7 nucleotides matching TRBD1. Germline V gene sequence: CDR1 MNHEY, CDR2 SMNVEV (reference sequence). The CDR3 runs to 15 residues. Losses at the gene ends were 2 bases for V and 5 bases for J; bases not matched to a gene: 6. CDR3 bases: TGTGCCAGCAGTTTAGGAGACAGGGCCAACAATGAGCAGTTCTTC. It translates to CASSLGDRANNEQFF.

CDR3 in amino acids: CASSLVGENTEAFF. Written as DNA, the CDR3 is TGTGCCAGCAGCTTAGTGGGCGAAAACACTGAAGCTTTCTTT. The V and J genes are TRBV7-9 and TRBJ1-1; D is unclear. V was trimmed by 1 base and J by 2 bases, leaving 8 bases between them. CDR3 length equals 14 residues. In germline, CDR1 is SEHNR, CDR2 FQNEAQ (reference sequence).

V usage is TRBV28 and J usage is TRBJ2-7; D perhaps matches TRBD2 (5 bases). The CDR3 is 14 residues long. Germline V CDR1 and CDR2: MDHEN, SYDVKM. Trimming shortened V by 4 bases and J by 0 bases, and 10 bases separated the two germline ends. CDR3 nucleotides: TGTGCCAGCAGTTCGACGGAGGTCTCCTACGAGCAGTACTTC. Its protein product is CASSSTEVSYEQYF.

This chain connects TRBV30 to TRBJ1-5; D is uncertain. The CDR3 spans 13 residues. The germline V gene has CDR1 GTSNPN and CDR2 SVGIG (reference sequence). The V end lost 5 bases, the J end lost 6 bases, and 14 bases lay between the germline ends. The CDR3 sequence: CAWERQVGQPQHF. The CDR3 DNA reads TGTGCCTGGGAACGGCAGGTGGGTCAGCCCCAGCATTTT.

This chain uses TRBV11-2 with TRBJ1-3; D possibly corresponds to TRBD1 (5 bases). Per the germline V gene, CDR1 is SGHAT and CDR2 is FQNNGV. The ends were cut back, 5 bases at V and 0 bases at J, with 20 bases in the middle. The CDR3 has 18 residues. CDR3 DNA: TGTGCCAGCAGCCCTTTTGTTGGGGCAGTCGGCTCTGGAAACACCATATATTTT. It yields the protein CASSPFVGAVGSGNTIYF.

This clone has a single count. The V and J genes are TRBV19 and TRBJ1-1, with 9 bases identical to TRBD1. Germline assignment: CDR1 LNHDA and CDR2 SQIVND (reference sequence). V lost 6 bases, J lost 4 bases, and 15 bases stayed unmatched. The CDR3 is 17 residues long. CDR3 DNA: TGTGCCAGTAGCCAACAGGGGGCGACCGCAATGAGCACTGAAGCTTTCTTT. Protein: CASSQQGATAMSTEAFF.

The V gene is TRBV6-5, the J gene TRBJ2-1, with D unresolved. The CDR3 is 12 residues long. Germline CDR1 and CDR2: MNHEY and SVGAGI. The ends were cut back, 6 bases at V and 6 bases at J, with 9 bases in the middle. The CDR3 loop reads CASSTGVNEQFF. DNA of the CDR3: TGTGCCAGCAGCACGGGTGTCAATGAGCAGTTCTTC.

This chain uses TRBV19 with TRBJ1-3; possible D gene TRBD1, 6 bases. V lost 2 bases, J lost 0 bases, and 14 bases lay in between. CDR3 length: 17 amino acids. Germline CDR1 LNHDA, CDR2 SQIVND (reference sequence). CDR3 in amino acids: CASSIPLGQSSGNTIYF. Written as DNA, the CDR3 is TGTGCCAGTAGTATACCCCTTGGACAGAGCTCTGGAAACACCATATATTTT.

The chain carries TRBV19 and TRBJ1-5; D is uncertain. Trimming took 5 bases from V and 1 from J, leaving 18 bases between them. CDR1 is LNHDA and CDR2 is SQIVND in the germline V gene (reference sequence). The CDR3 has 17 amino acids. The CDR3 here is CASSPDPGRISNQPQHF. CDR3 DNA: TGTGCCAGTAGTCCCGACCCGGGAAGGATAAGCAATCAGCCCCAGCATTTT.

The genes are TRBV5-1 and TRBJ2-3, with D maybe TRBD1 (6 bases). Trimming removed 1 base from V and 2 bases from J, with 14 bases in between. The CDR3 spans 16 residues. CDR1 is SGHRS, CDR2 YFSETQ, per germline. The CDR3 sequence is CASSLSGTRTTDTQYF. CDR3 DNA sequence: TGCGCCAGCAGCTTGTCCGGGACACGGACCACAGATACGCAGTATTTT.

V usage is TRBV6-6 and J usage is TRBJ2-1; TRBD2 matches 14 bases. Trimming took 4 bases from V and 9 from J; bases not matched to a gene: 5. The CDR3 consists of 15 residues. CDR1 MNHNY and CDR2 SVGAGI come from the germline V gene (reference sequence). The CDR3 nucleotides are TGTGCCAGCAGTTTGACTAGCGGGGGGGCGTTTGAGCAGTTCTTC. Translated: CASSLTSGGAFEQFF.

V and J are TRBV28 and TRBJ1-5; D might be TRBD1 (5 bases). Germline lookup yields CDR1 MDHEN and CDR2 SYDVKM. Trimming shortened V by 6 bases and J by 6 bases, and 15 bases separated the two germline ends. This CDR3 is 14 amino acids long. The CDR3 DNA is TGTGCCAGCAGGTACGGGGGTCAGGGTCAGCCCCAGCATTTT. It codes for CASRYGGQGQPQHF.